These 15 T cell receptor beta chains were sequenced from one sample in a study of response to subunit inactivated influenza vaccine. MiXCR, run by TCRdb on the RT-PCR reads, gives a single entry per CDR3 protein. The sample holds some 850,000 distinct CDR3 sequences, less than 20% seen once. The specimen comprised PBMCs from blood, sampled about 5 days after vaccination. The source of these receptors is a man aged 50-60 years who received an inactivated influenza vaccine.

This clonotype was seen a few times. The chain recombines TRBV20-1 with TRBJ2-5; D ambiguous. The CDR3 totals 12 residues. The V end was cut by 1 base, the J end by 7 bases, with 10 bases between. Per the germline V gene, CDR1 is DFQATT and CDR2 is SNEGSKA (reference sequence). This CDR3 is CSARAQGVTQYF. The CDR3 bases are TGCAGTGCTAGAGCCCAAGGCGTGACCCAGTACTTC.

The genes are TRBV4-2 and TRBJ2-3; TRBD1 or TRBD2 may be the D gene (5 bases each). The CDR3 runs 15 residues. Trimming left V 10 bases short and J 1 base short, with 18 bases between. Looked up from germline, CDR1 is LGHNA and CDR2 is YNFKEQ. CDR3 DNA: TGTGCCATCGGCCCCCGGGACCGCTGCACAGATACGCAGTATTTT. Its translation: CAIGPRDRCTDTQYF.

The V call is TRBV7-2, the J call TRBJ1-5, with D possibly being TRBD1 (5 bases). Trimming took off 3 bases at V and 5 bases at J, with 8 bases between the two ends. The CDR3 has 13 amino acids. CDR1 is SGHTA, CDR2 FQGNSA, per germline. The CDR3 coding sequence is TGTGCCAGCAGCTTGCTGGGGGATCAGCCCCAGCATTTT. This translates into CASSLLGDQPQHF.

The CDR3 here is CASSVGASGRAVETQYF. CDR3 nucleotide sequence: TGTGCCAGCAGCGTAGGGGCTAGCGGGAGGGCCGTTGAGACCCAGTACTTC. The chain joins TRBV9 to TRBJ2-5; 12 bases fit TRBD2. J was trimmed by 5 bases and V by 0 bases; bases with no gene match: 8. CDR1 SGDLS and CDR2 YYNGEE come from the germline V gene. CDR3 length equals 17 residues.

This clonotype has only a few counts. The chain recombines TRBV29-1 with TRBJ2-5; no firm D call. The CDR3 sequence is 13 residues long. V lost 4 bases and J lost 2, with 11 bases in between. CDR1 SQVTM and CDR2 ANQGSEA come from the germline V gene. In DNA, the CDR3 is TGCAGCGTTGCAGGTCCAGGTCAAGAGACCCAGTACTTC. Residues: CSVAGPGQETQYF.

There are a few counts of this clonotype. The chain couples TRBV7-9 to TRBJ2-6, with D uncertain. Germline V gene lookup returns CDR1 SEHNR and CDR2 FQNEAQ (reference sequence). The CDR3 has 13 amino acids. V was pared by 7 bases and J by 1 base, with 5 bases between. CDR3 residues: CASTESGANVLTF. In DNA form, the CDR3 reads TGTGCCAGCACCGAATCTGGGGCCAACGTCCTGACTTTC.

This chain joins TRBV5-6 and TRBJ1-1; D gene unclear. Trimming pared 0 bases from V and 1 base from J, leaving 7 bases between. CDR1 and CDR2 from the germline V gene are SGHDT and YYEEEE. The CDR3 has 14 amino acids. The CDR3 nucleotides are TGTGCCAGCAGCTTGGTTTATCCGAACACTGAAGCTTTCTTT. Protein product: CASSLVYPNTEAFF.

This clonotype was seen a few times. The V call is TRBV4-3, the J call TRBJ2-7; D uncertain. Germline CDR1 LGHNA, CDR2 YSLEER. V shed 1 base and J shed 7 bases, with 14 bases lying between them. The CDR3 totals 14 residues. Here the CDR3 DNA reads TGCGCCAGCAGCCAAGGGCATCACACGAGTGAGCAGTACTTC. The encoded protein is CASSQGHHTSEQYF.

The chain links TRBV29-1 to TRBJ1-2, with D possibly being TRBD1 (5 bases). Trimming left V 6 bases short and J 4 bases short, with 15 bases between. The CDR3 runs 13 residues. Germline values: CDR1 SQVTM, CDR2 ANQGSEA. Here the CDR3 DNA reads TGCAGCGTCTCCGGGACGTCGGTCTATGGCTACACCTTC. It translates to CSVSGTSVYGYTF.

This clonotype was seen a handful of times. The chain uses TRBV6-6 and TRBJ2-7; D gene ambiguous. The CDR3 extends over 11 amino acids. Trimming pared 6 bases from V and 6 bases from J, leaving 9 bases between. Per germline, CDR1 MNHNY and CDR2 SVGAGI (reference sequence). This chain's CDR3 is CASREFTEQYF. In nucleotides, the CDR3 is TGTGCCAGCAGAGAGTTCACCGAGCAGTACTTC.

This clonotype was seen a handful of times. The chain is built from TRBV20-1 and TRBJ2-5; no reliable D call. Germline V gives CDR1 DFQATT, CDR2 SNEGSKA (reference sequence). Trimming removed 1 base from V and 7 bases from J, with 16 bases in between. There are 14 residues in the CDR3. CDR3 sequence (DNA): TGCAGTGCTAGAGTACTAAGGAAATTTGCGACCCAGTACTTC. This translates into CSARVLRKFATQYF.

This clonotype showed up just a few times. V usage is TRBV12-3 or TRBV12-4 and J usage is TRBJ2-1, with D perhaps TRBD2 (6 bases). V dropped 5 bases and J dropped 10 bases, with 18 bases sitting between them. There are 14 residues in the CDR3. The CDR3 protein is CASSPRTIPDEQFF. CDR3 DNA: TGTGCCAGCAGTCCCCGGACTATCCCCGACGAGCAGTTCTTC.

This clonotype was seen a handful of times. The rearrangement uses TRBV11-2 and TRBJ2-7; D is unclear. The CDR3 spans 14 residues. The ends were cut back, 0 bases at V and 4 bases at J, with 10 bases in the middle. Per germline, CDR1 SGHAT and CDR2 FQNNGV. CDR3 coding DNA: TGTGCCAGCAGCTTAGATTGGCAGGTATACGAGCAGTACTTC. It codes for CASSLDWQVYEQYF.

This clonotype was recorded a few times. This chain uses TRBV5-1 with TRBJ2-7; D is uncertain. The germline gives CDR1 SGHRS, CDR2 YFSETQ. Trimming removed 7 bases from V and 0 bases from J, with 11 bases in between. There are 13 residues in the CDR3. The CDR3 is CASRLGSSYEQYF. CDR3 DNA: TGCGCCAGCCGCCTTGGAAGCTCCTACGAGCAGTACTTC. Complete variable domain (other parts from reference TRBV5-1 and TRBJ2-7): KAGVTQTPRYLIKTRGQQVTLSCSPISGHRSVSWYQQTPGQGLQFLFEYFSETQRNKGNFPGRFSGRQFSNSRSEMNVSTLELGDSALYLCASRLGSSYEQYFGPGTRLTVT.

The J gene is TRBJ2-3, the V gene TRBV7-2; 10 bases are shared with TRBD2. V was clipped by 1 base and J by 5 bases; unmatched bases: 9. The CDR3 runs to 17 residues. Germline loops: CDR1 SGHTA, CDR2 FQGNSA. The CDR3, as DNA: TGTGCCAGCAGCTTAGTGTTTAGTAGCGGGGGGAGAGATACGCAGTATTTT. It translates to CASSLVFSSGGRDTQYF.